This TCR beta chain comes out of a study of blood T cell repertoires in COVID-19. Study in general: Acute and convalescent COVID-19 samples came from the United States, Italy and Spain. The cDNA or gDNA used as material had been derived from T cells, B-cell-depleted T cells, or PBMCs.

Per the original data handling: Amplification of reference gene primers was used by the study to estimate nucleated cell counts. Sequenced by immunoSEQ multiplex PCR; TCRdb stores in-frame clones only, minus some. V and J calls and clone size are copied from that table; D and trimming were computed from the DNA. Of 200,000 to 300,000 clones in the sample, 88% were seen once. Trimming pared 2 bases from V and 0 bases from J, leaving 8 bases between. Germline loops: CDR1 MNHEY, CDR2 SVGAGI. The CDR3 is made up of 14 amino acids. Sequencing was performed on peripheral blood. This chain links TRBV6-5 with TRBJ2-7; D is uncertain. The receptor's source is a woman in her thirties with acute or convalescent COVID-19. For the CDR3, the DNA is TGTGCCAGCAGTTACGGGCAATCCTCCTACGAGCAGTACTTC. It encodes CASSYGQSSYEQYF.